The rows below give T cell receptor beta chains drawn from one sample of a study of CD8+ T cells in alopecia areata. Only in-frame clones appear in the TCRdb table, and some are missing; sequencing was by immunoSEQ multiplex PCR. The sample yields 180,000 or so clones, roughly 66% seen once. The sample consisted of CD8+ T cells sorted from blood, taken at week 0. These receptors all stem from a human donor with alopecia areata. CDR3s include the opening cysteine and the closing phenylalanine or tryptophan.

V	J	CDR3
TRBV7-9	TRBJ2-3	CASSTWDRGSTDTQYF
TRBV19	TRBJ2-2	CASKTGTPRGELFF
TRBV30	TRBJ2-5	CAYLGQKETQYF
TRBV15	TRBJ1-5	CATSRDRFAGADQPQHF
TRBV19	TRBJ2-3	CASSISLGAITDTQYF
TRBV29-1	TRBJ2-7	CSVRQSYEQYF
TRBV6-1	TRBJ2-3	CASSELGGPDTQYF
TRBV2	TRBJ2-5	CASSGEGQETQYF
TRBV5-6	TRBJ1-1	CASSLDGARTEAFF
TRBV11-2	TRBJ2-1	CASSLGGYYNEQFF
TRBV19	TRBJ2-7	CASSTAGGGSYEQYF
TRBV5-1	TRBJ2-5	CASSLARTSISETQYF
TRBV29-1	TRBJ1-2	CSAVGGTGDPNYGYTF
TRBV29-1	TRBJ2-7	CSVAMTGVYYEQYF
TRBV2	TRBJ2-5	CASSPGQGLPGQETQYF
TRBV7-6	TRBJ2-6	CASSRNQGSGANVLTF
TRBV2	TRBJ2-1	CASSDPRGPSYNEQFF
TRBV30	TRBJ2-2	CAWSAGQGSGELFF
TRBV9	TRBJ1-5	CASSEGPGHQPQHF
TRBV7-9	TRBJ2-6	CASSFETGSGANVLTF
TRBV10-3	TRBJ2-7	CAISESTSEAYEQYF
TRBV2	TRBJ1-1	CASSEDMNTEAFF
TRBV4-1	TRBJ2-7	CASSQEGDLTGGLYEQYF
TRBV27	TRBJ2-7	CASSLTASYEQYF
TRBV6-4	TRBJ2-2	CASSDTATNTGELFF
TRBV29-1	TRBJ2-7	CSVEAPQGGRGQYF
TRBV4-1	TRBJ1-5	CASSPGTGINQPQHF
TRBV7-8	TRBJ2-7	CASSSNLGSYEQYF
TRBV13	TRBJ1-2	CASSLAPGQGILRDYGYTF
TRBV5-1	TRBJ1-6	CASSLQENSPLHF
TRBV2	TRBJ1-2	CARRSPYGYTF
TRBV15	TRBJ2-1	CATSKKGLYNEQFF
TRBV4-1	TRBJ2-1	CASSQEPSGIDNEQFF
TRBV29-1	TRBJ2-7	CSVVRTSGYEQYF
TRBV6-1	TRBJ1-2	CASRGLRATNYGYTF